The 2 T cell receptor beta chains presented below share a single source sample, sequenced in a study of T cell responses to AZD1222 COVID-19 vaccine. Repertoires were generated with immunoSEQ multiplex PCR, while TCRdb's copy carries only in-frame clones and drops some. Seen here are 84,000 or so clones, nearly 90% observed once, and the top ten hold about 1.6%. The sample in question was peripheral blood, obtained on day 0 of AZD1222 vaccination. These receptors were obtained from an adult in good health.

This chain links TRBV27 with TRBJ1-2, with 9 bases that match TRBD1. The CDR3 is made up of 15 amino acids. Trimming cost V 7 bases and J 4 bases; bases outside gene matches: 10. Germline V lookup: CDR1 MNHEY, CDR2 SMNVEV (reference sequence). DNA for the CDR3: TGTGCCAGCAAGGACAGGGGTCCCACAACCTATGGCTACACCTTC. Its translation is CASKDRGPTTYGYTF.

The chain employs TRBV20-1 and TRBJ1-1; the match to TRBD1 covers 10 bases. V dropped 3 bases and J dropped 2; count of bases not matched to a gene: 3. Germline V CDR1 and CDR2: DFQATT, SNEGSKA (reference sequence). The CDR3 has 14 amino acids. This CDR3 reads CSASRTGGNTEAFF. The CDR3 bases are TGCAGTGCTAGTAGGACAGGGGGAAACACTGAAGCTTTCTTT.